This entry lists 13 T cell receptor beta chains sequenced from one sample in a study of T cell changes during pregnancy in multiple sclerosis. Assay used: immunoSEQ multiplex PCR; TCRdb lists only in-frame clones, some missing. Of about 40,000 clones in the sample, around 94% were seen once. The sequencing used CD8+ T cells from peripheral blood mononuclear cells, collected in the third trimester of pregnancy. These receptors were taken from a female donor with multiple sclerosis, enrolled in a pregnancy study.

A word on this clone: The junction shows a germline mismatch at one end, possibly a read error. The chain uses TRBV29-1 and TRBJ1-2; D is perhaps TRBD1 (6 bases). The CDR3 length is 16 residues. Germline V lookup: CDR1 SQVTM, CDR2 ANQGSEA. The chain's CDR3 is CSVGGGGGQHSPAGSF. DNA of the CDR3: TGCAGCGTGGGGGGGGGCGGCGGACAGCACTCTCCAGCGGGCTCCTTC.

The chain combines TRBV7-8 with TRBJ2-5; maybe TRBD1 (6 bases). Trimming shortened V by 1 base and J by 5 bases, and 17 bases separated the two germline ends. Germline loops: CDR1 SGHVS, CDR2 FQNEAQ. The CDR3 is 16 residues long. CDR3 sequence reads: CASSLDGQYNGETQYF. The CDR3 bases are TGTGCCAGCAGCTTAGACGGACAGTATAATGGGGAGACCCAGTACTTC.

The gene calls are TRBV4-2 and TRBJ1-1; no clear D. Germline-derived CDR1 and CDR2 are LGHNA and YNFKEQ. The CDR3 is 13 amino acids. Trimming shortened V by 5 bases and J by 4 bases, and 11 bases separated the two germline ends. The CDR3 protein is CASSYKSVTEAFF. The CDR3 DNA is TGTGCCAGCAGCTATAAGTCGGTCACTGAAGCTTTCTTT.

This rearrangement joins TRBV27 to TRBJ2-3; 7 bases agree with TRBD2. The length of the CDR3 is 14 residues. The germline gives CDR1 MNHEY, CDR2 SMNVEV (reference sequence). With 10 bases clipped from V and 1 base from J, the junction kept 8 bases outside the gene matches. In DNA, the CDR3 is TGTGCCACCAACCGGGGAGGGGGCACAGATACGCAGTATTTT. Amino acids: CATNRGGGTDTQYF.

This chain's CDR3 is CASSLGSARTDTQYF. In nucleotides, the CDR3 is TGTGCCAGCAGCTTGGGCTCCGCCCGCACAGATACGCAGTATTTT. The rearrangement joins TRBV7-3 to TRBJ2-3; D call uncertain. The V gene lost 3 bases and the J gene lost 1 base, with 11 bases spanning the gap. The germline V gene encodes CDR1 SGHTA and CDR2 FQGTGA. The CDR3 sequence is 15 residues long. The complete variable domain, with remaining parts taken from reference TRBV7-3 and TRBJ2-3, reads GAGVSQTPSNKVTEKGKYVELRCDPISGHTALYWYRQSLGQGPEFLIYFQGTGAADDSGLPNDRFFAVRPEGSVSTLKIQRTERGDSAVYLCASSLGSARTDTQYFGPGTRLTVL.

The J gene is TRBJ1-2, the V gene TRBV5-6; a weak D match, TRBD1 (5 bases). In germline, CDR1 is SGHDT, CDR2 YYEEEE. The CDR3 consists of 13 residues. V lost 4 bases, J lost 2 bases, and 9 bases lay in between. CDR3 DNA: TGTGCCAGCAGCCAACAGGAGAACTATGGCTACACCTTC. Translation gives CASSQQENYGYTF.

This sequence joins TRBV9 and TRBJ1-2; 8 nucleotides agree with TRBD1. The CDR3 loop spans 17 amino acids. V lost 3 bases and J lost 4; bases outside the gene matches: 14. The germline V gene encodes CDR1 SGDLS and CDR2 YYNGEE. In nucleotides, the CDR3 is TGTGCCAGCAGCGGAGGAGGTGGACAGGGCGGGGGCTATGGCTACACCTTC. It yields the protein CASSGGGGQGGGYGYTF.

The CDR3 DNA reads as TGTGCCAGCAGCTCCGGGGGTTCCTACAATGAGCAGTTCTTC. Translation gives CASSSGGSYNEQFF. The V call is TRBV5-6, the J call TRBJ2-1, with D possibly being TRBD2 (6 bases). The V gene's germline CDR1 is SGHDT and CDR2 YYEEEE. Trimming cost V 3 bases and J 1 base, with 8 bases left between them. This CDR3 contains 14 residues.

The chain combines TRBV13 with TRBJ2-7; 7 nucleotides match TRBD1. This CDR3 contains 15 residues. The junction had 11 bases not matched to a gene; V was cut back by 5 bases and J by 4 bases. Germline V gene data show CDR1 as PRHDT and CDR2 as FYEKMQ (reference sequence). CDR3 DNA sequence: TGTGCCAGCAGCGCACCGGGACAGAGAGAGTACGAGCAGTACTTC. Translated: CASSAPGQREYEQYF.

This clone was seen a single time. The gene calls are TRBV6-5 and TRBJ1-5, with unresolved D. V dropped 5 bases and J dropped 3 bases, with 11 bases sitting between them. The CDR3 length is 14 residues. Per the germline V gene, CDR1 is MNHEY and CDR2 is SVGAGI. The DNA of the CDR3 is TGTGCCAGCAGTGTCGAGGGTACCAATCAGCCCCAGCATTTT. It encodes CASSVEGTNQPQHF.

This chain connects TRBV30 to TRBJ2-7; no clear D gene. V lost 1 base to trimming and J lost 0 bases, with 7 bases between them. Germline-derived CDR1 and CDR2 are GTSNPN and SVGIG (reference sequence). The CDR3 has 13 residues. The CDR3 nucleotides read TGTGCCTGGAGTGATGGTAGCTCCTACGAGCAGTACTTC. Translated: CAWSDGSSYEQYF.

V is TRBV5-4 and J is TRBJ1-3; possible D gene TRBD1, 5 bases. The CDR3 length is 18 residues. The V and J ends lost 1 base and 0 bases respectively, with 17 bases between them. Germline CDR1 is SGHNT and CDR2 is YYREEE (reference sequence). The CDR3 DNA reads TGTGCCAGCAGCTTGAATCCCCCGACAGACGACTCTGGAAACACCATATATTTT. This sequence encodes CASSLNPPTDDSGNTIYF.

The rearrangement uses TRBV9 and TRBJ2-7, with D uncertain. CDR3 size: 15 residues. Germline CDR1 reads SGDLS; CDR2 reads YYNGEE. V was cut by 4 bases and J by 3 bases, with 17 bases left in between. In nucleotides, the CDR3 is TGTGCCAGCAGCCCTATTATTGACACCGGCTACGAGCAGTACTTC. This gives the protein CASSPIIDTGYEQYF.